This T cell receptor (beta chain) was sequenced in a study of blood T cell repertoires in COVID-19. The overall study: From the United States, Italy and Spain came samples of acute and convalescent COVID-19. PBMCs, B-cell-depleted T cells, or T cells were the source of the cDNA or gDNA that made up the material.

V dropped 5 bases and J dropped 2; count of bases not matched to a gene: 12. This CDR3 spans 18 amino acids. Germline V gene sequence: CDR1 MNHEY, CDR2 SMNVEV (reference sequence). Per the original methods: Cell counts per sample came from amplifying reference gene primers. Generated by immunoSEQ multiplex PCR, the TCRdb table keeps only in-frame clones and is missing some. D and trimming come from the DNA, and the V and J calls and clone size come from that table. The sample includes 35,000 to 50,000 clones, around 90% of them seen just once. V and J are TRBV27 and TRBJ2-3, with 11 bases identical to TRBD1. The origin of this receptor is a man aged 45-60 years with active COVID-19. The sequenced material came from peripheral blood. The DNA for the CDR3 is TGTGCCAGCAGTCCCGGACAGGGGGCGCACCCATTCACAGATACGCAGTATTTT. Its translation is CASSPGQGAHPFTDTQYF.